A selection of T cell receptor beta chains follows, all from one sample in a study of identical twins. Each CDR3 protein is one row after TCRdb ran MiXCR on the 5' RACE reads. The sample comprises 520,000 or so distinct CDR3 sequences, 22% of which are singletons, and around 1% rests with the top ten. The data also belong to a second study, concerning T cells expressing NK-cell markers.

The specimen was CD4+ T cells sorted from blood. The receptor set was obtained from a woman between 18 and 29 years old in good health. Each CDR3 is given with its conserved first and last residue. The D gene is left open where the match is weak. Clone size is not always given. Where it is, it says once, few, many or a class for expanded clones.

j_call,v_call,clone_size,d_call,cdr3_aa,cdr3_nt
TRBJ2-1,TRBV30,NA,TRBD1,CAWSPPGDRQFF,TGTGCCTGGAGTCCCCCCGGGGACAGGCAGTTCTTC
TRBJ2-7,TRBV6-1,NA,TRBD2,CASVEGGRSYEQYF,TGTGCCAGCGTGGAGGGAGGGAGGTCCTACGAGCAGTACTTC
TRBJ2-7,TRBV10-2,NA,NA,CASSESQFLNEQYF,TGCGCCAGCAGTGAGTCGCAATTCCTTAACGAGCAGTACTTC
TRBJ2-7,TRBV7-2,NA,TRBD2,CASRPSGTYEQYF,TGTGCCAGCAGACCTAGCGGGACCTACGAGCAGTACTTC
TRBJ2-1,TRBV6-1,NA,NA,CASTPLGAGAYNEQFF,TGTGCCAGCACTCCCTTGGGGGCAGGGGCCTACAATGAGCAGTTCTTC
TRBJ1-1,TRBV20-1,many,NA,CSASTGPNTEAFF,TGCAGTGCTTCCACAGGGCCGAACACTGAAGCTTTCTTT
TRBJ2-5,TRBV12-3/TRBV12-4,NA,NA,CASSLGVQGETQYF,TGTGCCAGCAGTTTAGGGGTCCAGGGGGAGACCCAGTACTTC
TRBJ2-7,TRBV12-3/TRBV12-4,few,NA,CASSLRSSHEQYF,TGTGCCAGCAGTTTAAGGTCTAGTCACGAGCAGTACTTC
TRBJ2-1,TRBV6-5,NA,TRBD2,CASSYTGSLAGGPQEQFF,TGTGCCAGCAGTTACACGGGGTCACTAGCGGGGGGGCCCCAGGAGCAGTTCTTC
TRBJ2-1,TRBV20-1,many,TRBD1,CSASGTGGLYNEQFF,TGCAGTGCTAGTGGGACAGGGGGTCTCTACAATGAGCAGTTCTTC
TRBJ2-5,TRBV20-1,few,TRBD2,CSARAVAGGETQYF,TGCAGTGCTAGAGCGGTAGCGGGAGGAGAGACCCAGTACTTC
TRBJ1-2,TRBV12-3/TRBV12-4,NA,NA,CASSLRDGYTF,TGTGCCAGCAGTTTAAGGGATGGCTACACCTTC
TRBJ2-5,TRBV6-6,few,NA,CASSFETETQYF,TGTGCCAGCAGTTTTGAGACAGAGACCCAGTACTTC
TRBJ2-5,TRBV6-1,NA,TRBD1,CASMDRASGGTQYF,TGTGCCAGCATGGACAGGGCCAGTGGAGGGACCCAGTACTTC
TRBJ1-2,TRBV5-1,NA,NA,CASSPGVYGYTF,TGCGCCAGCAGCCCGGGAGTCTATGGCTACACCTTC
TRBJ2-2,TRBV12-3/TRBV12-4,few,TRBD2,CASTPRGLAWGGELFF,TGTGCCAGCACCCCAAGGGGACTAGCGTGGGGCGGGGAGCTGTTTTTT
TRBJ2-5,TRBV20-1,NA,NA,CSASGRGALETQYF,TGCAGTGCTAGCGGTCGGGGGGCACTAGAGACCCAGTACTTC
TRBJ2-1,TRBV19,many,TRBD2,CASSIIATSIFF,TGTGCCAGTAGTATAATCGCGACTAGCATATTCTTC
TRBJ1-2,TRBV12-3/TRBV12-4,few,TRBD1,CASRQGGDYGYTF,TGTGCCAGCAGACAGGGGGGGGACTATGGCTACACCTTC
TRBJ2-5,TRBV29-1,NA,TRBD2,CSVEGKEGRVETQYF,TGCAGCGTTGAAGGCAAGGAGGGGAGGGTGGAGACCCAGTACTTC
TRBJ2-4,TRBV7-9,NA,TRBD2,CASSPSGGATKNIQYF,TGTGCCAGCAGCCCTAGCGGGGGGGCGACCAAAAACATTCAGTACTTC
TRBJ1-1,TRBV20-1,few,TRBD1,CSASRDRATEAFF,TGCAGTGCTAGCCGGGACAGGGCCACTGAAGCTTTCTTT
TRBJ1-1,TRBV29-1,NA,NA,CSVERGSTEAFF,TGCAGCGTTGAAAGAGGTTCTACTGAAGCTTTCTTT
TRBJ2-7,TRBV11-2,few,TRBD2,CASSLLGTSYEQYF,TGTGCCAGCAGCTTATTGGGGACTAGCTACGAGCAGTACTTC
TRBJ2-5,TRBV5-1,NA,TRBD2,CASSLTSGRAVETQYF,TGCGCCAGCAGCTTGACTAGCGGGAGGGCCGTAGAGACCCAGTACTTC
TRBJ1-2,TRBV20-1,NA,NA,CSARNSALSGYTF,TGCAGTGCTAGGAACAGCGCTCTCAGTGGCTACACCTTC
TRBJ2-7,TRBV20-1,NA,NA,CSAYHREENYEQYF,TGCAGTGCATACCACAGGGAAGAAAACTACGAGCAGTACTTC
TRBJ1-5,TRBV15,NA,NA,CATSRVEGSDQPQHF,TGTGCCACCAGCAGAGTTGAGGGGTCGGATCAGCCCCAGCATTTT
TRBJ1-1,TRBV7-3,few,NA,CASSKKPGTEAFF,TGTGCCAGCAGTAAAAAACCGGGGACTGAAGCTTTCTTT
TRBJ1-1,TRBV5-6,NA,NA,CAIGPGPGDTEAFF,TGTGCCATCGGTCCCGGGCCAGGGGACACTGAAGCTTTCTTT
TRBJ2-7,TRBV12-3/TRBV12-4,NA,NA,CASSLALPGYEQYF,TGTGCCAGCAGTTTAGCGCTCCCCGGCTACGAGCAGTACTTC
TRBJ2-2,TRBV25-1,NA,NA,CASTARGELFF,TGTGCCAGCACCGCTCGGGGGGAGCTGTTTTTT
TRBJ1-2,TRBV11-2,NA,TRBD1,CASSPDREDVYGYTF,TGTGCCAGCAGCCCAGACAGGGAAGACGTCTATGGCTACACCTTC
TRBJ2-3,TRBV15,few,NA,CATSRAPSDTQYF,TGTGCCACCAGCAGAGCCCCTTCTGATACGCAGTATTTT
TRBJ2-7,TRBV20-1,NA,NA,CSAKGSTYEQYF,TGCAGTGCTAAGGGTAGCACCTACGAGCAGTACTTC
TRBJ2-6,TRBV7-6,NA,NA,CASSFSHSGANVLTF,TGTGCCAGCAGCTTTTCCCACTCTGGGGCCAACGTCCTGACTTTC
TRBJ1-2,TRBV5-1,NA,NA,CASSNEGYGYTF,TGCGCCAGCAGCAATGAGGGATACGGCTACACCTTC
TRBJ1-5,TRBV5-1,few,TRBD1,CASSLTGENQPQHF,TGCGCCAGCAGCTTGACAGGGGAGAATCAGCCCCAGCATTTT
TRBJ1-3,TRBV20-1,few,NA,CSAGRGQGNTIYF,TGCAGTGCCGGGAGGGGTCAGGGAAACACCATATATTTT
TRBJ2-1,TRBV7-2,few,NA,CASSLAKQNEQFF,TGTGCCAGCAGCTTAGCGAAGCAAAATGAGCAGTTCTTC